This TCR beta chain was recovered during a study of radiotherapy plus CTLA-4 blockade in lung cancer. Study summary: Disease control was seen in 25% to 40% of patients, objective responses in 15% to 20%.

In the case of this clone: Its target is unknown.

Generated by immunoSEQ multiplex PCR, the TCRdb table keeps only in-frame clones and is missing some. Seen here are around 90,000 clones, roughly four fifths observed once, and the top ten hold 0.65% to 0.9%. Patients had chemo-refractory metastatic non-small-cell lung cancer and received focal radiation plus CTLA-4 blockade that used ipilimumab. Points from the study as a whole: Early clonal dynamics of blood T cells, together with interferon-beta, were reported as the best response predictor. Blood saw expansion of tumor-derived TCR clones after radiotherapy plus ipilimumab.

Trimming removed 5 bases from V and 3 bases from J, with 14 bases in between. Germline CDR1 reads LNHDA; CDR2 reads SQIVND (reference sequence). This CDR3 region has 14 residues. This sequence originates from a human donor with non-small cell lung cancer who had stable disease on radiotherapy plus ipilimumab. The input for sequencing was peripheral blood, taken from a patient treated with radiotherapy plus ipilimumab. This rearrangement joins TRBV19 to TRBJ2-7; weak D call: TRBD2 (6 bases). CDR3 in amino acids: CASSPRGSGYEQYF. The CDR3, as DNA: TGTGCCAGTAGTCCCCGGGGTAGCGGCTACGAGCAGTACTTC. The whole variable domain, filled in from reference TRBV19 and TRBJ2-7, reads DGGITQSPKYLFRKEGQNVTLSCEQNLNHDAMYWYRQDPGQGLRLIYYSQIVNDFQKGDIAEGYSVSREKKESFPLTVTSAQKNPTAFYLCASSPRGSGYEQYFGPGTRLTVT.